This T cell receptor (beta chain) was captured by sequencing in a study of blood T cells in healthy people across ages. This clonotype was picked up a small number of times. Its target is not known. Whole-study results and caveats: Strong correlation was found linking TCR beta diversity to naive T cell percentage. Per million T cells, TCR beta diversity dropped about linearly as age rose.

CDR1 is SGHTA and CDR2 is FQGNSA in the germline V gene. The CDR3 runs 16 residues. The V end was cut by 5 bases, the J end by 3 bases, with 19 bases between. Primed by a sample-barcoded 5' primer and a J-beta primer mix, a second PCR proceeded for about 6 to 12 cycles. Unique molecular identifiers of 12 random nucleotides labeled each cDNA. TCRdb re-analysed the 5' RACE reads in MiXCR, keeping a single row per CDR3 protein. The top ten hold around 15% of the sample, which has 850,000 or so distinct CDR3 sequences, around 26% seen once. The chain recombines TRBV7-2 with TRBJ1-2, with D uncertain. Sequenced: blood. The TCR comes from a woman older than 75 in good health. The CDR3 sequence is CASSPRTRVAYYGYTF. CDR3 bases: TGTGCCAGCAGCCCCCGGACCCGGGTCGCATACTATGGCTACACCTTC.